The source of this TCR beta chain is a study of post-analysis software for immune sequencing data. Presence of unique molecular identifiers characterized the TCR beta cDNA libraries. TCRdb re-derived calls from the PCR reads in MiXCR, one entry per CDR3 protein. The sample includes approximately 180,000 distinct CDR3 sequences, over 25% of them seen just once. Sequencing was carried out using blood. This clonotype was sampled from a girl between 10 and 17 years old with multiple sclerosis.

The chain's CDR3 is CASSQDQTLQETQYF. The CDR3 DNA is TGCGCCAGCAGCCAAGATCAGACTCTTCAAGAGACCCAGTACTTC. This chain joins TRBV4-1 and TRBJ2-5; no reliable D call. Trimming stripped 0 bases from V and 2 bases from J, with 10 bases between. CDR1 and CDR2 from the germline V gene are MGHRA and YSYEKL. This CDR3 is 15 amino acids long.